This T cell receptor (beta chain) was identified during a study of blood T cell repertoires in COVID-19 (TCRdb year 2020). Broadly, across the study: Collaborator samples came from the United States, Italy and Spain and covered acute and convalescent phases of COVID-19. The repertoires were released in a freely available public database meant as a resource for research on the immune response to SARS-CoV-2. Samples were obtained from the ongoing ImmuneRACE study (first 160 participants) and from 1,254 subjects provided by 6 global collaborators. Deeply sampled blood TCRbeta repertoires from subjects exposed to, actively infected with, or recovered from COVID-19 were included in the dataset. HLA class I and class II types, where available, came from metadata supplied by the sample provider rather than from assay-based typing. Nearly every sample came with metadata listing a de-identified subject ID, COVID-19 status, age in years and sex. The prospective study material was composed of cDNA or gDNA derived from T cells, B-cell-depleted T cells, or PBMCs.

A distance of 13 bases separates the germline ends of V and J, which lose 4 bases and 4 bases respectively. Taken from cysteine to phenylalanine, the CDR3 has 14 residues. Only the CDR3 DNA stays, 42 bases, in frame from base 1. The germline V gene (reference sequence) gives CDR1 as LGHDT and CDR2 as YNNKEL. To note about this clone: Its antigen remains unidentified. No much larger clone is present one base from it, and per-base qualities are unavailable.

TCRbeta CDR3 regions were amplified from genomic DNA by means of the immunoSEQ Assay, a bias-controlled multiplex PCR. The study's own analysis went as follows. The number of nucleated cells in each sample was estimated by amplification of reference gene primers within the assay. To quantify the absolute abundance of each unique TCRbeta CDR3 rearrangement, sequence reads were collapsed and filtered. For each sample, productive Simpson clonality was calculated by taking the square root of Simpson's diversity index across productive rearrangements. The immuneACCESS repertoire file appears here via TCRdb, limited to in-frame rearrangements. These files lack a portion of the clones; in checked studies, under half of the deficit traces to unresolved V genes, and the cause of the others is not known. V and J calls and clone size are given by that table; D and trimming were obtained from the DNA. The sample has a few hundred thousand clones on record, 85% of them singletons. Jointly, the top ten make up about 2.5% of the sample.

Study-wide conclusions, independent of this receptor: The quantity of clinical and demographic metadata differed by source and by participant and was supplied without curation.

In Seattle, one collaborating source enrolled patients while the infection was active and tracked those patients longitudinally over the course of disease. The collaborating institutions used their own protocols to collect whole blood in K2EDTA tubes. For TCRbeta analysis, collaborators shipped samples as frozen whole blood, isolated PBMCs, or DNA extracted from either of those sample types. The rearrangement combines TRBV3-1 (or the pseudogene TRBV3-2) with TRBJ1-1, and possibly TRBD1, on 6 matching bases. This receptor was identified in a woman in her 70s with COVID-19, enrolled during active disease. Sequencing used peripheral blood. The sequenced DNA is TGTGCCAGCAGCCTAGGAACAGGGTTCACTGAAGCTTTCTTT. Translated, it gives CASSLGTGFTEAFF.